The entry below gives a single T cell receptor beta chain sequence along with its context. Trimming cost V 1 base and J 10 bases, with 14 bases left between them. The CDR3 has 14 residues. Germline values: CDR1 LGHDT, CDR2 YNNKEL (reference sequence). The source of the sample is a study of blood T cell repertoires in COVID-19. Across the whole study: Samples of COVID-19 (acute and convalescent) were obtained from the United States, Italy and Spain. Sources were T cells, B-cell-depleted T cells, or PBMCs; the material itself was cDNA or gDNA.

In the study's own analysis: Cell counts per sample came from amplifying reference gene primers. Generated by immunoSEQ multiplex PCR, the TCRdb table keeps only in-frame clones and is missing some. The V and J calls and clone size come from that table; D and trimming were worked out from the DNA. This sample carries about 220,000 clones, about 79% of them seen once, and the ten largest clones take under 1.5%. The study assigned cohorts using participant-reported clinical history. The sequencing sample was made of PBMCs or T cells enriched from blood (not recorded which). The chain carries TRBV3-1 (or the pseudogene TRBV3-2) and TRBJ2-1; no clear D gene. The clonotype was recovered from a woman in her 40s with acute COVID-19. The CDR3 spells CASSQAPGHYEQFF. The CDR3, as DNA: TGTGCCAGCAGCCAAGCACCCGGCCACTACGAGCAGTTCTTC.